The 27 T cell receptor beta chains reported below all come from one sample, sequenced in a study of blood T cell repertoires in COVID-19. Some clones are missing from TCRdb's copy, which holds only in-frame ones; the method was immunoSEQ multiplex PCR. The sample includes approximately 200,000 clones, 88% of them seen just once. Sequencing used peripheral blood. The receptors originated from a woman aged 55-70 years with acute or convalescent COVID-19.

The chain combines TRBV20-1 with TRBJ1-1, with D possibly matching TRBD1 (5 bases). CDR3 length: 11 amino acids. Trimming stripped 6 bases from V and 4 bases from J, with 9 bases between. The germline V gene has CDR1 DFQATT and CDR2 SNEGSKA (reference sequence). The CDR3 spells CSASGGTEAFF. The CDR3 DNA reads as TGCAGTGCCTCGGGGGGCACTGAAGCTTTCTTT.

The chain joins TRBV6-5 to TRBJ1-4; D gene uncertain. This CDR3 region has 14 residues. Germline assignment: CDR1 MNHEY and CDR2 SVGAGI. V was clipped by 7 bases and J by 7 bases, with 16 bases between them. The CDR3 loop reads CASTPRGRGEKLFF. The CDR3 DNA sequence: TGTGCCAGCACCCCGCGAGGTCGTGGTGAAAAACTGTTTTTT.

The chain's CDR3 is CASSSIPGHVNTEAFF. The CDR3 DNA reads as TGTGCCAGCAGTTCCATCCCAGGACACGTAAACACTGAAGCTTTCTTT. The chain recombines TRBV6-6 with TRBJ1-1; weak D call: TRBD1 (5 bases). Germline CDR1 is MNHNY and CDR2 is SVGAGI (reference sequence). V lost 4 bases and J 2 bases, leaving 17 bases between the germline ends. This CDR3 contains 16 residues.

The J gene is TRBJ1-2, the V gene TRBV6-5; D is possibly TRBD1 (5 bases). CDR1 is MNHEY, CDR2 SVGAGI, per germline. This CDR3 spans 16 amino acids. Between the trimmed V and J ends, which lost 0 bases and 1 base, there was a span of 12 bases. CDR3 protein: CASSYSALQVNYGYTF. In nucleotides, the CDR3 is TGTGCCAGCAGTTACTCTGCCCTACAGGTTAACTATGGCTACACCTTC.

The chain combines TRBV27 with TRBJ2-1; possibly TRBD1 for D (6 bases). Germline CDR1 MNHEY, CDR2 SMNVEV (reference sequence). V was shortened by 3 bases and J by 5 bases, with 8 bases between the two germline ends. The CDR3 loop spans 13 amino acids. CDR3 amino acids: CASSFSGDNEQFF. The DNA for the CDR3 is TGTGCCAGCAGTTTTTCAGGGGACAATGAGCAGTTCTTC.

This chain links TRBV5-8 with TRBJ1-4; D remains ambiguous. V lost 4 bases, J lost 6 bases, and 4 bases lay in between. CDR1 and CDR2 from the germline V gene are SGHTS and YDEGEE. The CDR3 has 11 amino acids. The CDR3 protein is CASSLYEKLFF. Here the CDR3 DNA reads TGTGCCAGCAGCCTGTATGAAAAACTGTTTTTT.

This rearrangement joins TRBV27 to TRBJ2-7; 9 positions match TRBD2. CDR3 length: 15 residues. Germline values: CDR1 MNHEY, CDR2 SMNVEV (reference sequence). After removal of 6 bases from V and 1 base from J, the junction contained 7 bases not matched to a gene. DNA for the CDR3: TGTGCCAGCAGCCAGACTAGCGGAGCTTCCTACGAGCAGTACTTC. Its translation: CASSQTSGASYEQYF.

This clone was seen many times. V and J are TRBV7-9 and TRBJ1-5, with D perhaps matching TRBD1 (5 bases). Germline V CDR1 and CDR2: SEHNR, FQNEAQ (reference sequence). V was trimmed by 1 base and J by 3 bases, leaving 10 bases between them. This CDR3 has 15 amino acids. The CDR3 sequence: CASSLGPGHNQPQHF. The CDR3 region has the DNA TGTGCCAGCAGCTTAGGGCCAGGGCACAATCAGCCCCAGCATTTT.

The chain combines TRBV7-7 with TRBJ2-7; 9 bases align to TRBD2. Germline V gene lookup returns CDR1 SSHAT and CDR2 FNYEAQ (reference sequence). V shed 4 bases and J 7 bases; nucleotides not matched to a gene: 11. CDR3 length equals 15 residues. The CDR3 region has the DNA TGTGCCAGCAGCTCAGAGATAGCGGGAGTTGGGGAGCAGTACTTC. It yields the protein CASSSEIAGVGEQYF.

This chain joins TRBV12-3 or TRBV12-4 and TRBJ2-7; TRBD2 is a possible D gene (5 bases). The CDR3 sequence is 11 residues long. V was cut by 6 bases and J by 6 bases, with 9 bases left in between. The CDR3 DNA sequence: TGTGCCAGCAGCGCGGCGGGCGAGCAGTACTTC. Protein product: CASSAAGEQYF.

The chain links TRBV21-1 to TRBJ1-5; the table calls TRBD1, which could not be checked here. TRBV21-1 is tagged as a pseudogene. This CDR3 has 19 residues. CDR3 in DNA: TGTGCCAGCAGCGACTCCCCCGGGACAGGGTTTAAGTCGAATCAGCCCCAGCATTTT. It yields the protein CASSDSPGTGFKSNQPQHF.

The genes are TRBV7-2 and TRBJ1-2; no clear D. The germline gives CDR1 SGHTA, CDR2 FQGNSA. This CDR3 region has 12 residues. Trimming cost V 2 bases and J 5 bases, with 6 bases left between them. CDR3 sequence (DNA): TGTGCCAGCAGCTTAAACTATTATGGCTACACCTTC. Amino acid sequence: CASSLNYYGYTF.

CDR3: CASSSGSPGDGELFF. The CDR3, as DNA: TGTGCCAGCAGTTCCGGATCCCCCGGGGACGGGGAGCTGTTTTTT. The chain is built from TRBV6-1 and TRBJ2-2, with D perhaps matching TRBD2 (5 bases). Germline V gene data show CDR1 as MNHNS and CDR2 as SASEGT. The CDR3 totals 15 residues. The germline V and J ends were trimmed by 5 bases and 7 bases, with 17 bases remaining between them.

The CDR3 coding sequence is TGTGCCAGCTCACCACCCGGGACAGGGACCACTGAAGCTTTCTTT. Translating it yields CASSPPGTGTTEAFF. The gene calls are TRBV18 and TRBJ1-1; 9 bases align to TRBD1. After removal of 0 bases from V and 4 bases from J, the junction contained 3 bases not matched to a gene. Germline V gene sequence: CDR1 KGHSH, CDR2 LQKENI. The CDR3 contains 15 residues.

The chain joins TRBV30 to TRBJ2-1; 11 bases fit TRBD2. Trimming removed 3 bases from V and 2 bases from J; junction bases left unmatched: 6. The CDR3 extends over 16 amino acids. CDR1 is GTSNPN and CDR2 is SVGIG in the germline V gene (reference sequence). CDR3 region: CAWRVNSGRAYNEQFF. In DNA, the CDR3 is TGTGCCTGGAGGGTTAATAGCGGGAGGGCCTACAATGAGCAGTTCTTC. The full variable domain, its missing parts supplied by reference TRBV30 and TRBJ2-1, is SQTIHQWPATLVQPVGSPLSLECTVEGTSNPNLYWYRQAAGRGLQLLFYSVGIGQISSEVPQNLSASRPQDRQFILSSKKLLLSDSGFYLCAWRVNSGRAYNEQFFGPGTRLTVL.

V usage is TRBV20-1 and J usage is TRBJ1-6, with D possibly TRBD1 on 5 matching bases. CDR3 length equals 14 residues. Germline assignment: CDR1 DFQATT and CDR2 SNEGSKA (reference sequence). Trimming shortened V by 3 bases and J by 7 bases, and 13 bases separated the two germline ends. Here the CDR3 DNA reads TGCAGTGCTAGTGCAGGGCAGGACAATTCACCCCTCCACTTT. Its translation is CSASAGQDNSPLHF.

This rearrangement joins TRBV9 to TRBJ2-1, with 7 positions matching TRBD1. V shed 4 bases and J 0 bases; nucleotides not matched to a gene: 4. This CDR3 comprises 15 residues. Germline assignment: CDR1 SGDLS and CDR2 YYNGEE. The CDR3 region has the DNA TGTGCCAGCAGCTCGGACAGGAACTCCTACAATGAGCAGTTCTTC. Encoded protein: CASSSDRNSYNEQFF.

This chain links TRBV7-9 with TRBJ1-1, with D perhaps TRBD1 (6 bases). The germline V gene encodes CDR1 SEHNR and CDR2 FQNEAQ (reference sequence). The CDR3 is made up of 16 amino acids. V was cut by 6 bases and J by 0 bases, with 17 bases left in between. CDR3 nucleotide sequence: TGTGCCAGCAGACGAACAGGGAACGGGATGAACACTGAAGCTTTCTTT. This gives the protein CASRRTGNGMNTEAFF. The whole variable domain, remainder taken from reference TRBV7-9 and TRBJ1-1, is DTGVSQNPRHKITKRGQNVTFRCDPISEHNRLYWYRQTLGQGPEFLTYFQNEAQLEKSRLLSDRFSAERPKGSFSTLEIQRTEQGDSAMYLCASRRTGNGMNTEAFFGQGTRLTVV.

V gene TRBV5-6 combines with J gene TRBJ2-3, with D possibly being TRBD1 (6 bases). The germline gives CDR1 SGHDT, CDR2 YYEEEE. This CDR3 spans 14 amino acids. Trimming cost V 4 bases and J 1 base, with 10 bases left between them. CDR3 region: CASSTDRRTDTQYF. The CDR3 DNA reads as TGTGCCAGCAGCACGGACAGACGCACAGATACGCAGTATTTT.

The chain links TRBV28 to TRBJ1-2; D is ambiguous. CDR3 length: 13 amino acids. Trimming stripped 6 bases from V and 4 bases from J, with 12 bases between. The germline V gene encodes CDR1 MDHEN and CDR2 SYDVKM. In nucleotides, the CDR3 is TGTGCCAGCAGCCAGGTGTTGGGCTATGGCTACACCTTC. It codes for CASSQVLGYGYTF.

This clone has just one count. In DNA, the CDR3 is TGCGCCAGCAGCCAAGACGAGACTAGCGGATACATCTCCTACAATGAGCAGTTCTTC. This sequence encodes CASSQDETSGYISYNEQFF. This chain joins TRBV4-3 and TRBJ2-1; 9 bases match TRBD2. The CDR3 contains 19 residues. Trimming removed 0 bases from V and 0 bases from J; junction bases left unmatched: 9. CDR1 LGHNA and CDR2 YSLEER come from the germline V gene.

The rearrangement uses TRBV6-5 and TRBJ2-7; 8 bases line up with TRBD1. Germline V gives CDR1 MNHEY, CDR2 SVGAGI. CDR3 size: 14 residues. V lost 7 bases, J lost 5 bases, and 10 bases stayed unmatched. The CDR3 DNA follows: TGTGCCAGCAAGCCCTCAGGGGGCGTCCACGAGCAGTACTTC. Translating gives CASKPSGGVHEQYF.

This clone has a single count. J is TRBJ2-5 and V is TRBV3-1 (or the pseudogene TRBV3-2), with D maybe TRBD1 (5 bases). V was cut by 1 base and J by 2 bases, with 8 bases left in between. Germline assignment: CDR1 LGHDT and CDR2 YNNKEL (reference sequence). The CDR3 loop spans 14 amino acids. CDR3: CASSQVRGQETQYF. The CDR3 nucleotides read TGTGCCAGCAGCCAAGTTAGGGGTCAAGAGACCCAGTACTTC.

The V and J genes are TRBV3-1 (or the pseudogene TRBV3-2) and TRBJ1-3; D gene ambiguous. Germline V gene data show CDR1 as LGHDT and CDR2 as YNNKEL (reference sequence). CDR3 length equals 14 residues. Trimming shortened V by 0 bases and J by 7 bases, and 10 bases separated the two germline ends. The chain's CDR3 is CASSQDRRSNTIYF. CDR3 in DNA: TGTGCCAGCAGCCAAGATCGGCGGTCCAACACCATATATTTT.

This rearrangement joins TRBV19 to TRBJ1-1; 8 bases align to TRBD1. CDR3 length equals 17 residues. The V and J ends lost 5 bases and 0 bases, in that order; junction bases with no gene match: 11. The germline CDR1 and CDR2 sequences are LNHDA and SQIVND (reference sequence). CDR3 sequence reads: CASSAQQGGGLNTEAFF. The CDR3 nucleotides read TGTGCCAGTAGTGCCCAACAGGGGGGTGGTTTGAACACTGAAGCTTTCTTT.

The CDR3: CASTNFAGGADTQYF. As DNA, the CDR3 is TGTGCCAGCACCAACTTCGCCGGCGGTGCAGATACGCAGTATTTT. The chain links TRBV2 to TRBJ2-3; D ambiguous. Trimming took off 7 bases at V and 4 bases at J, with 18 bases between the two ends. Germline V CDR1 and CDR2: SNHLY, FYNNEI. The CDR3 totals 15 residues.

The chain joins TRBV18 to TRBJ1-4, with D unresolved. Germline V CDR1 and CDR2: KGHSH, LQKENI. This CDR3 comprises 14 residues. The ends were cut back, 3 bases at V and 7 bases at J, with 12 bases in the middle. CDR3 region: CASSPTTEGEKLFF. The DNA of the CDR3 is TGTGCCAGCTCACCGACAACTGAGGGTGAAAAACTGTTTTTT.